Presented here are 32 T cell receptor beta chains from one specimen sequenced in a study of T cells in Graves' hyperthyroidism and ophthalmopathy. Amplification of TCR beta CDR3 regions used RNA as the template. Carried out on the TCR CDR3, a first-round RT-PCR used the HTBI primer set. One entry per CDR3 protein results from TCRdb running MiXCR on the multiplex PCR reads. The data show fewer than 500,000 distinct CDR3 sequences, approximately 13% seen once. Sequencing was carried out using blood. These receptors came from a man aged 25-45 years with Graves' hyperthyroidism that later progressed to Graves' ophthalmopathy.

Turning to this clonotype: Relative to the germline gene, one junction end is altered; a read error may explain this. V and J are TRBV18 and TRBJ2-1; D ambiguous. The CDR3 spans 14 residues. Germline-derived CDR1 and CDR2 are KGHSH and LQKENI. The CDR3 DNA is TGTGCCAGCTCACCAAGAGGTGGGCTCAATGGGCAGTTCTTC. As protein: CASSPRGGLNGQFF.

This clonotype was picked up many times. V gene TRBV11-2 combines with J gene TRBJ2-7; D perhaps matches TRBD1 (5 bases). This CDR3 is 15 amino acids long. V was pared by 5 bases and J by 0 bases, with 14 bases between. The germline V gene encodes CDR1 SGHAT and CDR2 FQNNGV. The CDR3 nucleotides read TGTGCCAGCAGCCCCGCCCCAGGGTTCTCCTACGAGCAGTACTTC. Its protein is CASSPAPGFSYEQYF.

Concerning this clonotype: This may stem from a read error, because a much larger clone lies one nucleotide away. The chain uses TRBV7-8 and TRBJ2-1; D is possibly TRBD1 or TRBD2 (5 bases each). Germline V gene lookup returns CDR1 SGHVS and CDR2 FQNEAQ. CDR3 length equals 16 residues. The chain's CDR3 is CVSSLVRDPRLNEQFF. Written as DNA, the CDR3 is TGTGTCAGCAGCTTAGTCCGGGACCCTCGCCTCAATGAGCAGTTCTTC.

This clonotype came up many times. The rearrangement uses TRBV2 and TRBJ1-5, with a possible D match to TRBD1 (6 bases). Trimming shortened V by 4 bases and J by 5 bases, and 12 bases separated the two germline ends. The CDR3 has 14 residues. Germline CDR1 and CDR2: SNHLY and FYNNEI. This CDR3 is CASSAGQLYQPQHF. In nucleotides, the CDR3 is TGTGCCAGCAGTGCAGGACAGCTCTATCAGCCCCAGCATTTT. The entire variable domain, with the rest obtained from reference TRBV2 and TRBJ1-5, is as follows: EPEVTQTPSHQVTQMGQEVILRCVPISNHLYFYWYRQILGQKVEFLVSFYNNEISEKSEIFDDQFSVERPDGSNFTLKIRSTKLEDSAMYFCASSAGQLYQPQHFGDGTRLSIL.

This clonotype was recorded at least ten times. V and J are TRBV11-2 and TRBJ2-5; 11 positions match TRBD2. Trimming cost V 5 bases and J 0 bases; bases outside gene matches: 5. Germline V gene sequence: CDR1 SGHAT, CDR2 FQNNGV. This CDR3 is 16 amino acids long. CDR3 bases: TGTGCCAGCAGCCGATTAGCGGGGGGGCACCAAGAGACCCAGTACTTC. Amino acid sequence: CASSRLAGGHQETQYF.

This clonotype has a count of ten or more. CDR3 nucleotides: TGCGCCAGCTCCCTTGGAGGGGGGTCTCGCAATGAGCAGTTCTTC. As protein: CASSLGGGSRNEQFF. The J gene is TRBJ2-1, the V gene TRBV5-1; the D gene could be TRBD1 or TRBD2 (6 bases each). V was trimmed by 7 bases and J by 6 bases, leaving 20 bases between them. The germline gives CDR1 SGHRS, CDR2 YFSETQ. The CDR3 extends over 15 amino acids.

V gene TRBV30 combines with J gene TRBJ2-1, with 8 bases lining up with TRBD2. The CDR3 has 15 amino acids. Germline CDR1 is GTSNPN and CDR2 is SVGIG (reference sequence). V was pared by 1 base and J by 10 bases, with 12 bases of the junction left unmatched. CDR3 residues: CAWSAHGGAWLEQFF. The CDR3 coding sequence is TGTGCCTGGAGTGCGCACGGGGGGGCCTGGTTGGAGCAGTTCTTC.

V and J are TRBV6-1 and TRBJ1-1; tentatively, D is TRBD1 (6 bases). Germline V CDR1 and CDR2: MNHNS, SASEGT. V was cut by 8 bases and J by 1 base, with 14 bases left in between. The CDR3 spans 14 residues. CDR3 region: CASSSGGPNTEAFF. CDR3 nucleotides: TGTGCCAGCTCTAGCGGGGGGCCGAACACTGAAGCTTTCTTT.

The rearrangement joins TRBV7-9 to TRBJ1-1; D ambiguous. The CDR3 totals 15 residues. Germline CDR1 and CDR2: SEHNR and FQNEAQ (reference sequence). V lost 0 bases and J lost 5, with 13 bases in between. DNA of the CDR3: TGTGCCAGCAGCTTAGCGGGTGGGGAGAGTACTGAAGCTTTCTTT. Encoded protein: CASSLAGGESTEAFF. Full variable domain (rest looked up from reference TRBV7-9 and TRBJ1-1): DTGVSQNPRHKITKRGQNVTFRCDPISEHNRLYWYRQTLGQGPEFLTYFQNEAQLEKSRLLSDRFSAERPKGSFSTLEIQRTEQGDSAMYLCASSLAGGESTEAFFGQGTRLTVV.

This clonotype occurred many times. The J gene is TRBJ2-7, the V gene TRBV6-6; no reliable D call. Germline loops: CDR1 MNHNY, CDR2 SVGAGI (reference sequence). The CDR3 loop spans 14 amino acids. The ends were cut back, 2 bases at V and 4 bases at J, with 12 bases in the middle. The CDR3: CASSYPPSGYEQYF. Written as DNA, the CDR3 is TGTGCCAGCAGTTACCCACCCTCCGGGTACGAGCAGTACTTC.

Many counts were recorded for this clonotype. This chain links TRBV4-1 with TRBJ2-1; 8 bases agree with TRBD2. Per germline, CDR1 MGHRA and CDR2 YSYEKL. This CDR3 is built from 17 residues. V dropped 3 bases and J dropped 6; count of bases not matched to a gene: 13. DNA for the CDR3: TGCGCCAGCAGCCAGGCCCCACGCAGCGGGGGAGGCAATGAGCAGTTCTTC. Translation gives CASSQAPRSGGGNEQFF.

The chain employs TRBV9 and TRBJ2-3; D is perhaps TRBD2 (5 bases). This CDR3 spans 16 amino acids. The V end was cut by 1 base, the J end by 0 bases, with 12 bases between. Germline V gene lookup returns CDR1 SGDLS and CDR2 YYNGEE. The DNA for the CDR3 is TGTGCCAGCAGCGTAAGAGCGGATCTTAGCACAGATACGCAGTATTTT. Translation gives CASSVRADLSTDTQYF.

The genes are TRBV30 and TRBJ1-1; weak D call: TRBD1 (6 bases). Germline CDR1 GTSNPN, CDR2 SVGIG (reference sequence). Trimming took 0 bases from V and 4 from J, leaving 18 bases between them. The length of the CDR3 is 16 residues. CDR3 protein: CAWSVPTHEGVTEAFF. CDR3 sequence (DNA): TGTGCCTGGAGTGTACCCACACACGAGGGGGTCACTGAAGCTTTCTTT.

This clonotype was recorded at least ten times. V is TRBV30 and J is TRBJ1-1; no clear D gene. This CDR3 comprises 13 residues. V shed 0 bases and J shed 6 bases, with 11 bases lying between them. Germline CDR1 reads GTSNPN; CDR2 reads SVGIG (reference sequence). The CDR3 region has the DNA TGTGCCTGGAGTGTGGGTGTGTGGGCTGAAGCTTTCTTT. Protein: CAWSVGVWAEAFF.

Many counts were recorded for this clonotype. The CDR3 spells CASSPHGTAYGYTF. As DNA, the CDR3 is TGTGCCAGCAGTCCACACGGGACAGCCTATGGCTACACCTTC. This sequence joins TRBV28 and TRBJ1-2; 7 bases fit TRBD1. Germline V gene sequence: CDR1 MDHEN, CDR2 SYDVKM. With V trimmed by 5 bases and J by 4 bases, 7 bases remained unmatched. The CDR3 loop spans 14 amino acids.

The CDR3, as DNA: TGTGCCAGCAGCCGCGGGACGGACTATGGCTACACCTTC. This translates into CASSRGTDYGYTF. This chain uses TRBV7-9 with TRBJ1-2; tentative D call: TRBD1 (5 bases). CDR1 and CDR2 (germline): SEHNR, FQNEAQ (reference sequence). V was cut by 5 bases and J by 3 bases, with 10 bases left in between. The CDR3 runs to 13 residues.

This rearrangement joins TRBV9 to TRBJ2-1; 11 nucleotides line up with TRBD2. This CDR3 region has 19 residues. Looked up from germline, CDR1 is SGDLS and CDR2 is YYNGEE. The trim removed 2 bases at V and 3 bases at J, leaving 13 bases unmatched. CDR3 DNA sequence: TGTGCCAGCAGCGTCCCCAACTCCATGACTAGCGGGGACTACAATGAGCAGTTCTTC. Amino acids: CASSVPNSMTSGDYNEQFF.

The table lists this clonotype with many counts. V and J are TRBV6-1 and TRBJ2-7; the match to TRBD2 covers 14 bases. With 0 bases clipped from V and 3 bases from J, the junction kept 1 base outside the gene matches. Germline values: CDR1 MNHNS, CDR2 SASEGT. CDR3 length: 16 residues. The CDR3 bases are TGTGCCAGCAGTGAAGCGGGGACTAGCGGGAGCTACGAGCAGTACTTC. The encoded protein is CASSEAGTSGSYEQYF.

The sample holds many counts of this clonotype. The V gene is TRBV7-6, the J gene TRBJ2-7; no definite D call. The CDR3 has 15 residues. Germline-derived CDR1 and CDR2 are SGHVS and FNYEAQ. Trimming cost V 0 bases and J 2 bases, with 11 bases left between them. Here the CDR3 reads CASSLAGSTAYEQYF. The CDR3 DNA is TGTGCCAGCAGCTTAGCAGGCTCTACGGCCTACGAGCAGTACTTC.

V gene TRBV7-8 combines with J gene TRBJ1-1; D possibly corresponds to TRBD1 (6 bases). Trimming removed 2 bases from V and 4 bases from J, with 20 bases in between. The CDR3 has 17 residues. CDR1 and CDR2 from the germline V gene are SGHVS and FQNEAQ. CDR3 sequence reads: CASSLSAGALWCTEAFF. The CDR3, as DNA: TGTGCCAGCAGCTTATCGGCAGGGGCTCTATGGTGCACTGAAGCTTTCTTT.

This clonotype was counted many times. The chain joins TRBV20-1 to TRBJ2-1; 7 positions match TRBD2. Looked up from germline, CDR1 is DFQATT and CDR2 is SNEGSKA (reference sequence). After removal of 6 bases from V and 9 bases from J, the junction contained 11 bases not matched to a gene. CDR3 length equals 13 residues. CDR3 in DNA: TGCAGTGCCTGGGGGGGGGGGGATGTTGAGCAGTTCTTC. Residues: CSAWGGGDVEQFF.

This clonotype was detected only a few times. V usage is TRBV4-1 and J usage is TRBJ2-7; TRBD2 is a possible D gene (5 bases). Per germline, CDR1 MGHRA and CDR2 YSYEKL. The germline V and J ends were trimmed by 0 bases and 2 bases, with 14 bases remaining between them. The CDR3 spans 16 residues. CDR3 nucleotides: TGCGCCAGCAGCCAAGAATCGGTAGCGCACACCTACGAGCAGTACTTC. This sequence encodes CASSQESVAHTYEQYF.

The rearrangement links TRBV6-1 to TRBJ2-7; TRBD2 might be the D (8 bases). Trimming cost V 3 bases and J 1 base, with 16 bases left between them. In germline, CDR1 is MNHNS, CDR2 SASEGT. This CDR3 region has 16 residues. The CDR3 reads CASSDRGTRGSYEQYF. CDR3 sequence (DNA): TGTGCCAGCAGTGACAGGGGGACTAGGGGGTCCTACGAGCAGTACTTC.

Only one count was recorded for this clonotype. The chain recombines TRBV6-1 with TRBJ2-7; 8 bases fit TRBD1. CDR1 is MNHNS, CDR2 SASEGT, per germline. Germline trimming cut 5 bases from V and 6 bases from J; bases unmatched to any gene: 9. The CDR3 totals 14 residues. CDR3 residues: CASSPRTGLSEQYF. The CDR3 DNA reads TGTGCCAGCAGTCCCAGGACAGGGTTGAGCGAGCAGTACTTC.

This clonotype was detected many times. The chain couples TRBV5-1 to TRBJ1-2, with a tentative D call TRBD1 (5 bases). Trimming removed 1 base from V and 5 bases from J, with 12 bases in between. CDR3 length: 14 residues. In germline, CDR1 is SGHRS, CDR2 YFSETQ. The CDR3 region is CASSLQGEPYGYTF. Written as DNA, the CDR3 is TGCGCCAGCAGCTTGCAGGGAGAGCCTTATGGCTACACCTTC.

This clonotype showed up many times. V and J are TRBV28 and TRBJ2-2; the match to TRBD2 covers 7 bases. This CDR3 contains 16 residues. Per germline, CDR1 MDHEN and CDR2 SYDVKM. Trimming took 5 bases from V and 7 from J; bases not matched to a gene: 13. CDR3: CASSPSGVVLGGELFF. CDR3 DNA: TGTGCCAGCAGTCCCAGCGGGGTCGTGTTGGGCGGGGAGCTGTTTTTT.

There are many counts of this clonotype. The chain carries TRBV30 and TRBJ2-2; either TRBD1 or TRBD2 may supply D (5 bases each). The CDR3 runs to 14 residues. Trimming shortened V by 7 bases and J by 3 bases, and 15 bases separated the two germline ends. Germline-derived CDR1 and CDR2 are GTSNPN and SVGIG (reference sequence). The CDR3 DNA is TGTGCCTCCCTGGGGCTAGCCTACACCGGGGAGCTGTTTTTT. Protein product: CASLGLAYTGELFF.

The chain carries TRBV6-2 or TRBV6-3 and TRBJ2-1; D possibly uses TRBD1 or TRBD2 (5 bases each). V was shortened by 1 base and J by 4 bases, with 14 bases between the two germline ends. This CDR3 spans 16 amino acids. From germline, CDR1 is MNHEY and CDR2 SVGEGT. CDR3 DNA: TGTGCCAGCAGTTACTATGGGGACGGGCTATACAATGAGCAGTTCTTC. This codes for CASSYYGDGLYNEQFF.

The table lists this clonotype with many counts. CDR3: CASSEWGGPTEAFF. The CDR3 DNA follows: TGTGCCAGCAGTGAATGGGGGGGGCCCACTGAAGCTTTCTTT. This chain connects TRBV2 to TRBJ1-1; tentatively, D is TRBD1 (6 bases). The CDR3 has 14 residues. The germline CDR1 and CDR2 sequences are SNHLY and FYNNEI. V lost 2 bases and J lost 4, with 11 bases in between.

This clonotype was picked up many times. This sequence joins TRBV6-1 and TRBJ2-1, with D possibly TRBD2 on 6 matching bases. CDR3 length: 18 residues. V was trimmed by 2 bases and J by 2 bases, leaving 19 bases between them. Germline-derived CDR1 and CDR2 are MNHNS and SASEGT. The CDR3 nucleotides are TGTGCCAGCAGTGAACTGGGTATTTGGGACTCACCCTACAATGAGCAGTTCTTC. Amino acid sequence: CASSELGIWDSPYNEQFF.

This clonotype was counted ten times or more. The chain joins TRBV27 to TRBJ2-1; TRBD2 agrees at 12 bases. Trimming removed 2 bases from V and 5 bases from J; junction bases left unmatched: 1. Germline assignment: CDR1 MNHEY and CDR2 SMNVEV (reference sequence). The CDR3 consists of 15 residues. CDR3 sequence (DNA): TGTGCCAGCAGTTTACTAGCGGGGGGGCACAATGAGCAGTTCTTC. Its translation: CASSLLAGGHNEQFF.

This clonotype came up many times. The chain joins TRBV7-8 to TRBJ2-7; 10 positions match TRBD1. The J segment lost 6 bases and the V segment lost 2 bases, leaving 10 bases of the junction unmatched. CDR1 is SGHVS and CDR2 is FQNEAQ in the germline V gene. The CDR3 loop spans 16 amino acids. CDR3 sequence: CASSLPAGTGVGEQYF. The CDR3 coding sequence is TGTGCCAGCAGCTTACCAGCCGGGACAGGGGTCGGCGAGCAGTACTTC. The variable domain in full, with the rest retrieved from reference TRBV7-8 and TRBJ2-7, is GAGVSQSPRYKVAKRGQDVALRCDPISGHVSLFWYQQALGQGPEFLTYFQNEAQLDKSGLPSDRFFAERPEGSVSTLKIQRTQQEDSAVYLCASSLPAGTGVGEQYFGPGTRLTVT.